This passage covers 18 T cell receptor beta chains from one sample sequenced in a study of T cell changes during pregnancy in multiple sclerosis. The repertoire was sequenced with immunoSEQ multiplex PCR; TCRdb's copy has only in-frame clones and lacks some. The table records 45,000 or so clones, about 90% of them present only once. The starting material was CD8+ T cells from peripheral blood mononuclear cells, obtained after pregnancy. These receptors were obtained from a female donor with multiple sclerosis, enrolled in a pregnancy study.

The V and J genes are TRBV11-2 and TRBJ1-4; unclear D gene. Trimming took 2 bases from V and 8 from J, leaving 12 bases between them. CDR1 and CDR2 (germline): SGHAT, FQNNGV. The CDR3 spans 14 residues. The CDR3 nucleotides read TGTGCCAGCAGCTTACTATCCAGAGGAGAAAAACTGTTTTTT. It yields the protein CASSLLSRGEKLFF. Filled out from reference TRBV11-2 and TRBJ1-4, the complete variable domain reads EAGVAQSPRYKIIEKRQSVAFWCNPISGHATLYWYQQILGQGPKLLIQFQNNGVVDDSQLPKDRFSAERLKGVDSTLKIQPAKLEDSAVYLCASSLLSRGEKLFFGSGTQLSVL.

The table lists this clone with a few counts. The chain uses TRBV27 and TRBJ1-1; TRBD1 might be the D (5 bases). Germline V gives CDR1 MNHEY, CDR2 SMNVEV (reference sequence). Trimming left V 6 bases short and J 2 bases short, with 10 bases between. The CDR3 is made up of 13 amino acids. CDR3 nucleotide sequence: TGTGCCAGCAGGCCCACAGGTAACACTGAAGCTTTCTTT. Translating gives CASRPTGNTEAFF.

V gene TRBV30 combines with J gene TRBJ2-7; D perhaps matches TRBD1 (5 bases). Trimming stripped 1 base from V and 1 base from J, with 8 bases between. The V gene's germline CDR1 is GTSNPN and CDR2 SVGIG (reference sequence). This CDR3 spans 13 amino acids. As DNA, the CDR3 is TGTGCCTGGAGTGGCAGGGAATCCTACGAGCAGTACTTC. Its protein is CAWSGRESYEQYF.

Here the CDR3 DNA reads TGTGCCAGCAGCCCAGGACAGGGTAGGGAGACCCAGTACTTC. Encoded protein: CASSPGQGRETQYF. The chain links TRBV5-4 to TRBJ2-5, with 8 nucleotides matching TRBD1. V trimming: 4 bases; J trimming: 5 bases; junction bases outside the gene matches: 7. Germline loops: CDR1 SGHNT, CDR2 YYREEE (reference sequence). The CDR3 runs to 14 residues.

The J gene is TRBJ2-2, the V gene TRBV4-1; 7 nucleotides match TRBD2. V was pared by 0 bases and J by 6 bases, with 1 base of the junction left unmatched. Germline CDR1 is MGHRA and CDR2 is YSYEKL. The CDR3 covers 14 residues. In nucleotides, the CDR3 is TGCGCCAGCAGCCAAGATGGGAGGGCCGGGGAGCTGTTTTTT. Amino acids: CASSQDGRAGELFF.

The CDR3 reads CASSERGSGRISYEQYF. CDR3 in DNA: TGTGCCAGCAGTGAACGGGGTAGCGGGAGGATATCCTACGAGCAGTACTTC. This chain uses TRBV2 with TRBJ2-7; the match to TRBD2 covers 10 bases. CDR1 and CDR2 (germline): SNHLY, FYNNEI. The CDR3 covers 17 residues. Trimming at V came to 2 bases and at J to 1 base, leaving 8 bases not matched to a gene.

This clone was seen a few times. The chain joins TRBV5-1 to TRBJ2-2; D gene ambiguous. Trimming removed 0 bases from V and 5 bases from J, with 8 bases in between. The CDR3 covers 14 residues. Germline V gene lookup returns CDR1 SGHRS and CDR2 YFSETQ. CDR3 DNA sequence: TGCGCCAGCAGCTTGGTCACACGAACCGGGGAGCTGTTTTTT. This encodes CASSLVTRTGELFF.

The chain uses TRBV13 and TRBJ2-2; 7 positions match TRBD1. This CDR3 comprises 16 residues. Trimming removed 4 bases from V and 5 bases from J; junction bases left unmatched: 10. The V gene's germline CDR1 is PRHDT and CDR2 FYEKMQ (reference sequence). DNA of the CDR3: TGTGCCAGCAGCTCAGAGCGAGGGGGCGGGACCGGGGAGCTGTTTTTT. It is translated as CASSSERGGGTGELFF.

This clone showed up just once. The CDR3 sequence is CASIKGGPGSYNEQFF. The CDR3 region has the DNA TGTGCCAGCATTAAGGGGGGGCCTGGCTCCTACAATGAGCAGTTCTTC. The V and J genes are TRBV27 and TRBJ2-1, with TRBD2 as a possible D gene (7 bases). CDR3 length equals 16 residues. CDR1 and CDR2 (germline): MNHEY, SMNVEV (reference sequence). V lost 7 bases and J 0 bases, leaving 16 bases between the germline ends.

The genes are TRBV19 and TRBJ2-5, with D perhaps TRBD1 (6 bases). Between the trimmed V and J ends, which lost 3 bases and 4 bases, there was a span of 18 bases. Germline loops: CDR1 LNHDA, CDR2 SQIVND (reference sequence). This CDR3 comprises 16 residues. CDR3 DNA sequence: TGTGCCAGTAGTATCCACCGACGGACAGCCGGAGAGACCCAGTACTTC. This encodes CASSIHRRTAGETQYF. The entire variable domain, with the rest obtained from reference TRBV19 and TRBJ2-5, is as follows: DGGITQSPKYLFRKEGQNVTLSCEQNLNHDAMYWYRQDPGQGLRLIYYSQIVNDFQKGDIAEGYSVSREKKESFPLTVTSAQKNPTAFYLCASSIHRRTAGETQYFGPGTRLLVL.

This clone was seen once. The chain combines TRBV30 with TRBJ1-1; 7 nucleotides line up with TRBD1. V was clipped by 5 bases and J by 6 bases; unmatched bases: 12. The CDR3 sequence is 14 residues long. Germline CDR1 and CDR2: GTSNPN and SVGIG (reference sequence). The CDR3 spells CAWGKTGVPPEAFF. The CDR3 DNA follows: TGTGCCTGGGGGAAAACAGGGGTTCCGCCTGAAGCTTTCTTT.

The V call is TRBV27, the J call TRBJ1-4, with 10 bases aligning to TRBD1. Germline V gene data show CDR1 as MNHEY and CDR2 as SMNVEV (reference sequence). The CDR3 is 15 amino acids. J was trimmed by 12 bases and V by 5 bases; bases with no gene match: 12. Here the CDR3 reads CASSPRTGGSVELFF. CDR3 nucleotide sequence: TGTGCCAGCAGTCCGCGGACAGGGGGTAGCGTGGAACTGTTTTTT.

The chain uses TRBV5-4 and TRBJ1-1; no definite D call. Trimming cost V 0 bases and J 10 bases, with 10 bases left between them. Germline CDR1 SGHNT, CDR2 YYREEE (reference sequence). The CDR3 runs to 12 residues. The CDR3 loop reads CASSLDQAGAFF. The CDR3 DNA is TGTGCCAGCAGCTTGGATCAGGCGGGAGCTTTCTTT.

In DNA form, the CDR3 reads TGTGCCAGCAGCCAAGGTACACAGCTATACGAGCAGTACTTC. Its translation is CASSQGTQLYEQYF. V is TRBV4-2 and J is TRBJ2-7, with D unclear. This CDR3 spans 14 amino acids. The V end lost 1 base, the J end lost 4 bases, and 11 bases lay between the germline ends. Germline values: CDR1 LGHNA, CDR2 YNFKEQ.

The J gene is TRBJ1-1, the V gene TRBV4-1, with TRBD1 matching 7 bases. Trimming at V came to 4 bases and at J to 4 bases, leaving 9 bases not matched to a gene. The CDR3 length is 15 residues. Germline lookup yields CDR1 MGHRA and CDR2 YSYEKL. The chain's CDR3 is CASSPADRLSTEAFF. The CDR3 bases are TGCGCCAGCAGCCCGGCGGACAGGTTGAGCACTGAAGCTTTCTTT.

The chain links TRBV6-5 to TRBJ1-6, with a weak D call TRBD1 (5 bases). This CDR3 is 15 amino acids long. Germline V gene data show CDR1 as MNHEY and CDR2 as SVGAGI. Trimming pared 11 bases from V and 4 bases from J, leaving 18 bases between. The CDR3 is CAAGRGSLYNSPLHF. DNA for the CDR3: TGTGCCGCAGGCCGGGGGAGCCTTTATAATTCACCCCTCCACTTT.

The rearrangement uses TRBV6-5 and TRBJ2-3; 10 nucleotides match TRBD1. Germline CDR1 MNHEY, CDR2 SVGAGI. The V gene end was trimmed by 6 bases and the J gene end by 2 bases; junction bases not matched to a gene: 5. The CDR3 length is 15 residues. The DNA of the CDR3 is TGTGCCAGCAGCCCCGGACAGGGGGACACAGATACGCAGTATTTT. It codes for CASSPGQGDTDTQYF.

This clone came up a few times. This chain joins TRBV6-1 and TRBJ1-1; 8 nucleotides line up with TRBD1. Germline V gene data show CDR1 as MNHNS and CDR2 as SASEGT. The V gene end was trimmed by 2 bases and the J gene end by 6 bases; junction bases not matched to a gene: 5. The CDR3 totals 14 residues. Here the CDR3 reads CASSERTGQPEAFF. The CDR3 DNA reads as TGTGCCAGCAGTGAACGGACAGGGCAACCTGAAGCTTTCTTT.